The 32 T cell receptor beta chains below all came from one sample that was sequenced in a study of T cells in Graves' hyperthyroidism and ophthalmopathy. The TCR beta CDR3 regions underwent amplification using RNA transcripts as the source. Primed by the HTBI set, a first-round RT-PCR was run on the TCR CDR3. TCRdb fed the multiplex PCR reads into MiXCR, producing one record per CDR3 protein. Among roughly 250,000 distinct CDR3 sequences listed, roughly 22% were seen once. The specimen sequenced was blood. The receptors derive from a man aged 25-45 years with Graves' ophthalmopathy.

The chain recombines TRBV9 with TRBJ1-1; D remains unclear. The CDR3 spans 13 residues. CDR1 and CDR2 from the germline V gene are SGDLS and YYNGEE. V lost 0 bases and J 6 bases, leaving 9 bases between the germline ends. The chain's CDR3 is CASSVVFGSEAFF. Here the CDR3 DNA reads TGTGCCAGCAGCGTAGTGTTTGGGTCTGAAGCTTTCTTT.

This clonotype was seen ten or more times. The CDR3, as DNA: TGTGCCAGCAGCTTATCGGGCGGGAGGTACAATGAGCAGTTCTTC. As protein: CASSLSGGRYNEQFF. The rearrangement uses TRBV7-2 and TRBJ2-1, with 8 bases that match TRBD2. The length of the CDR3 is 15 residues. Unmatched junction bases numbered 4, after V lost 2 bases and J lost 4 bases. Germline V gives CDR1 SGHTA, CDR2 FQGNSA.

This clonotype was observed a handful of times. The chain links TRBV20-1 to TRBJ2-1; 10 nucleotides agree with TRBD2. This CDR3 region has 14 residues. Germline V lookup: CDR1 DFQATT, CDR2 SNEGSKA (reference sequence). The V segment lost 5 bases and the J segment 8 bases; nucleotides outside the gene matches: 9. CDR3 in DNA: TGCAGTGCTCTTCCCGGGACTAGCGTATATGAGCAGTTCTTC. Translating gives CSALPGTSVYEQFF.

This clonotype was detected a few times. The chain has TRBV4-2 and TRBJ2-7; D is undetermined. Germline assignment: CDR1 LGHNA and CDR2 YNFKEQ. The CDR3 sequence is 15 residues long. V was clipped by 1 base and J by 1 base, with 11 bases between them. The CDR3 DNA reads as TGTGCCAGCAGCCAAGGTCCCCTCGGTTCCTACGAGCAGTACTTC. It yields the protein CASSQGPLGSYEQYF.

This clonotype was seen ten or more times. The chain couples TRBV20-1 to TRBJ1-5; D is possibly TRBD1 (6 bases). This CDR3 is 12 amino acids long. Trimming pared 2 bases from V and 4 bases from J, leaving 6 bases between. Germline CDR1 DFQATT, CDR2 SNEGSKA (reference sequence). CDR3 sequence (DNA): TGCAGTGCTAGACAGGGGAATCAGCCCCAGCATTTT. Its protein is CSARQGNQPQHF.

In its sample, this clonotype was seen many times. This chain connects TRBV3-1 to TRBJ2-5; D is undetermined. CDR1 is LGHDT and CDR2 is YNNKEL in the germline V gene (reference sequence). V lost 0 bases and J 0 bases, leaving 11 bases between the germline ends. CDR3 length equals 16 residues. This CDR3 reads CASSQDVRRDQETQYF. The DNA for the CDR3 is TGTGCCAGCAGCCAAGATGTTCGTCGGGACCAAGAGACCCAGTACTTC.

This clonotype was seen only a few times. The V gene is TRBV18, the J gene TRBJ2-1; 7 bases are shared with TRBD2. V was clipped by 3 bases and J by 0 bases; unmatched bases: 5. CDR3 size: 16 residues. Looked up from germline, CDR1 is KGHSH and CDR2 is LQKENI. For the CDR3, the DNA is TGTGCCAGCTCACCGCCCACTAGCGTCTCCTACAATGAGCAGTTCTTC. This sequence encodes CASSPPTSVSYNEQFF.

This chain uses TRBV9 with TRBJ2-3; 7 nucleotides line up with TRBD2. Trimming removed 3 bases from V and 5 bases from J; junction bases left unmatched: 21. The CDR3 has 19 residues. The V gene's germline CDR1 is SGDLS and CDR2 YYNGEE. CDR3 region: CASSARPPRGGSNVDTQYF. The CDR3 DNA reads as TGTGCCAGCAGCGCTAGGCCCCCACGGGGCGGGAGTAATGTAGATACGCAGTATTTT.

This clonotype was picked up many times. V and J are TRBV20-1 and TRBJ2-1, with TRBD1 as a possible D gene (5 bases). Germline V CDR1 and CDR2: DFQATT, SNEGSKA (reference sequence). V was shortened by 5 bases and J by 8 bases, with 22 bases between the two germline ends. The CDR3 has 15 amino acids. The CDR3, as DNA: TGCAGTGCTGGCAGCGTCAGGGCGCCGTCGTATGAGCAGTTCTTC. This sequence encodes CSAGSVRAPSYEQFF.

The rearrangement uses TRBV9 and TRBJ2-7; 9 bases fit TRBD2. The V gene end was trimmed by 10 bases and the J gene end by 6 bases; junction bases not matched to a gene: 8. CDR1 is SGDLS, CDR2 YYNGEE, per germline. CDR3 size: 12 residues. This chain's CDR3 is CAGGSGRSEQYF. The CDR3 coding sequence is TGTGCCGGGGGAAGCGGGAGGAGCGAGCAGTACTTC.

This chain uses TRBV11-3 with TRBJ2-7; 7 bases map to TRBD1. Germline trimming cut 3 bases from V and 0 bases from J; bases unmatched to any gene: 11. The CDR3 runs 17 residues. Per the germline V gene, CDR1 is SGHNT and CDR2 is YENEEA. DNA of the CDR3: TGTGCCAGCAGCTTTAGCCGGACAGGCCATGACTCCTACGAGCAGTACTTC. This sequence encodes CASSFSRTGHDSYEQYF.

Details on this clonotype: Being one base from a much bigger clone, this may be a read error. The chain is built from TRBV30 and TRBJ1-2; D is undetermined. The CDR3 contains 13 residues. Germline V gene lookup returns CDR1 GTSNPN and CDR2 SVGIG (reference sequence). V dropped 2 bases and J dropped 4 bases, with 11 bases sitting between them. The DNA for the CDR3 is TGTGCCTGGAGTATCGGACGGCTCTATGGCTACACCTTC. Protein product: CAWSIGRLYGYTF.

The chain uses TRBV20-1 and TRBJ2-1; 10 positions match TRBD2. The CDR3 length is 15 residues. After removal of 5 bases from V and 5 bases from J, the junction contained 9 bases not matched to a gene. Per germline, CDR1 DFQATT and CDR2 SNEGSKA (reference sequence). The CDR3 loop reads CSAYSLAGAHNEQFF. The DNA of the CDR3 is TGCAGTGCTTATTCGCTAGCGGGAGCCCACAATGAGCAGTTCTTC.

The V gene is TRBV7-2, the J gene TRBJ1-5; a possible D gene is TRBD1 (5 bases). The V and J ends lost 3 bases and 5 bases respectively, with 17 bases between them. Germline values: CDR1 SGHTA, CDR2 FQGNSA. The CDR3 is 16 residues long. CDR3: CASSFYFGTYDQPQHF. The DNA for the CDR3 is TGTGCCAGCAGCTTTTATTTTGGGACTTACGATCAGCCCCAGCATTTT. The entire variable domain, with the rest obtained from reference TRBV7-2 and TRBJ1-5, is as follows: GAGVSQSPSNKVTEKGKDVELRCDPISGHTALYWYRQSLGQGLEFLIYFQGNSAPDKSGLPSDRFSAERTGGSVSTLTIQRTQQEDSAVYLCASSFYFGTYDQPQHFGDGTRLSIL.

This clonotype was seen only a few times. The CDR3 loop reads CASSSPTGNTIYF. The CDR3 region has the DNA TGCGCCAGCAGCAGCCCGACTGGAAACACCATATATTTT. This chain links TRBV5-1 with TRBJ1-3; D uncertain. Germline V CDR1 and CDR2: SGHRS, YFSETQ. The V gene lost 4 bases and the J gene lost 2 bases, with 7 bases spanning the gap. CDR3 length: 13 amino acids.

This clonotype turned up a few times. The gene calls are TRBV27 and TRBJ1-5; D not certain. The V end was cut by 1 base, the J end by 2 bases, with 12 bases between. The CDR3 has 16 residues. Per germline, CDR1 MNHEY and CDR2 SMNVEV (reference sequence). CDR3 sequence (DNA): TGTGCCAGCAGTTTATTCGAGCCGGTTGGCAATCAGCCCCAGCATTTT. It yields the protein CASSLFEPVGNQPQHF.

This clonotype was seen more than once but under ten times. The rearrangement joins TRBV10-3 to TRBJ1-6, with 7 bases lining up with TRBD1. Trimming took 4 bases from V and 8 from J; bases not matched to a gene: 5. CDR3 length: 14 amino acids. The germline V gene encodes CDR1 ENHRY and CDR2 SYGVKD. The CDR3 reads CAISGTGVDSPLHF. The CDR3 coding sequence is TGTGCCATCAGTGGAACAGGGGTGGATTCACCCCTCCACTTT.

V and J are TRBV18 and TRBJ2-1; 10 bases are shared with TRBD2. CDR1 and CDR2 (germline): KGHSH, LQKENI. The CDR3 runs to 16 residues. V was pared by 0 bases and J by 1 base, with 0 bases of the junction left unmatched. This CDR3 is CASSPPSGRSYNEQFF. The CDR3 nucleotides are TGTGCCAGCTCACCACCTAGCGGGAGGTCCTACAATGAGCAGTTCTTC.

The gene calls are TRBV20-1 and TRBJ2-3; no clear D gene. Trimming removed 6 bases from V and 9 bases from J, with 13 bases in between. The CDR3 loop spans 11 amino acids. Germline V CDR1 and CDR2: DFQATT, SNEGSKA (reference sequence). CDR3 in DNA: TGCAGTGCCTCGCCCCAAGGCACGCAGTATTTT. Protein product: CSASPQGTQYF.

The chain links TRBV7-9 to TRBJ2-1; the match to TRBD2 covers 8 bases. J was trimmed by 9 bases and V by 8 bases; bases with no gene match: 6. The CDR3 length is 12 residues. Germline V gene data show CDR1 as SEHNR and CDR2 as FQNEAQ (reference sequence). For the CDR3, the DNA is TGTGCCAGCCGGGGGGGGCGAGGTGAGCAGTTCTTC. This codes for CASRGGRGEQFF.

This chain uses TRBV18 with TRBJ1-6; TRBD1 might be the D (6 bases). The germline V gene encodes CDR1 KGHSH and CDR2 LQKENI. The CDR3 has 16 amino acids. V lost 3 bases to trimming and J lost 4 bases, with 13 bases between them. The chain's CDR3 is CASSPLRDTYNSPLHF. Written as DNA, the CDR3 is TGTGCCAGCTCACCTCTCCGGGACACTTATAATTCACCCCTCCACTTT.

This clonotype showed up many times. The chain combines TRBV30 with TRBJ2-7; 8 bases agree with TRBD1. The J segment lost 6 bases and the V segment lost 2 bases, leaving 3 bases of the junction unmatched. This CDR3 has 12 amino acids. Germline CDR1 reads GTSNPN; CDR2 reads SVGIG (reference sequence). The CDR3 sequence: CAWSITGGEQYF. DNA for the CDR3: TGTGCCTGGAGTATCACAGGGGGCGAGCAGTACTTC.

This rearrangement joins TRBV6-1 to TRBJ1-3; D unresolved. Between the trimmed V and J ends, which lost 2 bases and 0 bases, there was a span of 8 bases. The CDR3 is 15 amino acids. Germline V CDR1 and CDR2: MNHNS, SASEGT. CDR3 residues: CASSERFLSGNTIYF. In DNA, the CDR3 is TGTGCCAGCAGTGAAAGGTTCCTCTCTGGAAACACCATATATTTT.

In its sample, this clonotype was seen many times. V and J are TRBV5-1 and TRBJ2-1, with 9 bases lining up with TRBD2. The CDR3 is 14 amino acids. CDR1 and CDR2 (germline): SGHRS, YFSETQ. J was trimmed by 4 bases and V by 3 bases; bases with no gene match: 2. The CDR3 loop is CASSSGLAYNEQFF. The CDR3 DNA reads as TGCGCCAGCAGCTCCGGACTAGCGTACAATGAGCAGTTCTTC.

This clonotype showed up many times. The chain has TRBV3-1 and TRBJ1-2; the match to TRBD1 covers 10 bases. J lost 7 bases, V lost 4 bases, and 6 bases had no gene match. Germline assignment: CDR1 LGHDT and CDR2 YNNKEL (reference sequence). This CDR3 contains 14 residues. The CDR3 DNA reads TGTGCCAGCAGCCGAGATGACAGGGGGCTTGGCTACACCTTC. Translated: CASSRDDRGLGYTF. Full variable domain (missing parts from reference TRBV3-1 and TRBJ1-2): DTAVSQTPKYLVTQMGNDKSIKCEQNLGHDTMYWYKQDSKKFLKIMFSYNNKELIINETVPNRFSPKSPDKAHLNLHINSLELGDSAVYFCASSRDDRGLGYTFGSGTRLTVV.

DNA of the CDR3: TGTGCCAGCAGCTCCCGTGGATTCGGCAATCAGCCCCAGCATTTT. It translates to CASSSRGFGNQPQHF. The V and J genes are TRBV28 and TRBJ1-5; no clear D gene. Germline V gives CDR1 MDHEN, CDR2 SYDVKM. Trimming pared 6 bases from V and 2 bases from J, leaving 14 bases between. The CDR3 has 15 amino acids.

This clonotype has at least ten counts. The rearrangement links TRBV3-1 to TRBJ1-2; 7 bases are a match to TRBD1. Germline CDR1 reads LGHDT; CDR2 reads YNNKEL (reference sequence). V lost 1 base, J lost 7 bases, and 3 bases stayed unmatched. This CDR3 is 13 amino acids long. The CDR3, as DNA: TGTGCCAGCAGCCAAGGACAGGGACGTGGCTACACCTTC. Translating gives CASSQGQGRGYTF.

The genes are TRBV7-3 and TRBJ2-3; D gene uncertain. The germline V gene has CDR1 SGHTA and CDR2 FQGTGA. The CDR3 has 17 residues. V lost 0 bases and J 0 bases, leaving 13 bases between the germline ends. The CDR3 is CASSLTSPGSSTDTQYF. As DNA, the CDR3 is TGTGCCAGCAGCTTAACGTCTCCGGGTTCTAGCACAGATACGCAGTATTTT. The whole variable domain, remainder taken from reference TRBV7-3 and TRBJ2-3, is GAGVSQTPSNKVTEKGKYVELRCDPISGHTALYWYRQSLGQGPEFLIYFQGTGAADDSGLPNDRFFAVRPEGSVSTLKIQRTERGDSAVYLCASSLTSPGSSTDTQYFGPGTRLTVL.

This clonotype was observed a handful of times. The gene calls are TRBV4-2 and TRBJ2-7; tentative D call: TRBD1 (5 bases). Germline values: CDR1 LGHNA, CDR2 YNFKEQ. CDR3 length equals 14 residues. Trimming took off 1 base at V and 2 bases at J, with 9 bases between the two ends. CDR3: CASSQVVGPYEQYF. The CDR3 DNA sequence: TGTGCCAGCAGCCAAGTAGTGGGGCCCTACGAGCAGTACTTC.

This clonotype turned up a few times. The V gene is TRBV24-1, the J gene TRBJ1-2; perhaps TRBD1 as D (5 bases). Germline assignment: CDR1 KGHDR and CDR2 SFDVKD. Trimming removed 5 bases at V and 1 base at J, with 10 bases between. The CDR3 runs 14 residues. The CDR3 reads CATSGWGINYGYTF. CDR3 bases: TGTGCCACCAGTGGGTGGGGGATTAACTATGGCTACACCTTC.

In this sample, this clonotype turned up many times. The rearrangement links TRBV3-1 to TRBJ2-1, with 9 nucleotides matching TRBD2. CDR3 length equals 14 residues. Unmatched junction bases numbered 8, after V lost 7 bases and J lost 7 bases. Germline CDR1 reads LGHDT; CDR2 reads YNNKEL (reference sequence). This chain's CDR3 is CASTVAGVGNEQFF. The CDR3 DNA reads TGTGCCAGCACCGTAGCGGGAGTGGGAAATGAGCAGTTCTTC.

This sequence joins TRBV9 and TRBJ2-7; the D is unclear. Germline assignment: CDR1 SGDLS and CDR2 YYNGEE. The CDR3 extends over 15 amino acids. V was trimmed by 6 bases and J by 3 bases, leaving 19 bases between them. CDR3 in DNA: TGTGCCAGCATCCACACGGCGAATACCAGCTACGAGCAGTACTTC. Encoded protein: CASIHTANTSYEQYF.